Below, 6 T cell receptor beta chains from the same sample are listed, as sequenced in a study of T cells in localized non-small cell lung cancer. Assay used: immunoSEQ multiplex PCR; TCRdb lists only in-frame clones, some missing. This table holds 72,000 or so clones, 84% found once. The sequencing used peripheral blood, collected before any cancer treatment. The receptor source for this set is a female donor of 60 years or more with stage I lung adenocarcinoma.

The chain couples TRBV2 to TRBJ1-1; D may be TRBD1 (6 bases). Trimming removed 4 bases at V and 4 bases at J, with 10 bases between. Germline V gene sequence: CDR1 SNHLY, CDR2 FYNNEI. The CDR3 consists of 13 residues. DNA for the CDR3: TGTGCCAGCAGTGCTGAGGGGGGCACTGAAGCTTTCTTT. As protein: CASSAEGGTEAFF.

This clone was counted a single time. The chain has TRBV29-1 and TRBJ1-1; TRBD1 matches at 11 bases. V lost 6 bases and J lost 4; bases outside the gene matches: 10. CDR1 is SQVTM and CDR2 is ANQGSEA in the germline V gene. The CDR3 length is 15 residues. CDR3 DNA sequence: TGCAGCGTGGACGGGACAGGGGGGCCTGCCACTGAAGCTTTCTTT. This encodes CSVDGTGGPATEAFF.

The chain has TRBV5-1 and TRBJ2-5; D ambiguous. Trimming removed 2 bases from V and 2 bases from J, with 16 bases in between. Germline CDR1 SGHRS, CDR2 YFSETQ. This CDR3 has 16 residues. The CDR3 loop reads CASSFRPPSLQETQYF. DNA of the CDR3: TGCGCCAGCAGCTTTCGACCTCCTTCATTACAAGAGACCCAGTACTTC.

In its sample, this clone was seen a few times. This sequence joins TRBV25-1 and TRBJ1-1; D is possibly TRBD1 (5 bases). V was clipped by 3 bases and J by 6 bases, with 14 bases between them. The germline V gene encodes CDR1 MGHDK and CDR2 SYGVNS. The CDR3 is 14 amino acids. CDR3 sequence reads: CASSEPTIGAEAFF. CDR3 in DNA: TGTGCCAGCAGTGAGCCGACAATAGGGGCTGAAGCTTTCTTT.

CDR3 bases: TGTGCCAGCAGCTTAATGGACAGGGTGCTCTCCCGGAACTACGAGCAGTACTTC. Translating gives CASSLMDRVLSRNYEQYF. The rearrangement joins TRBV11-3 to TRBJ2-7; TRBD1 matches 8 bases. V was pared by 2 bases and J by 3 bases, with 15 bases of the junction left unmatched. CDR3 length: 18 residues. CDR1 and CDR2 (germline): SGHNT, YENEEA.

The V call is TRBV15, the J call TRBJ1-1, with D uncertain. V was clipped by 0 bases and J by 9 bases, with 8 bases between them. CDR3 size: 12 residues. The germline V gene encodes CDR1 LNHNV and CDR2 YYDKDF (reference sequence). The CDR3 DNA reads as TGTGCCACCAGCAGAGATCTGGCAAAAGCTTTCTTT. It translates to CATSRDLAKAFF.